A single sample gave rise to the 23 T cell receptor beta chains below, sequenced in a study of T cells after yellow fever vaccination. TCRdb processed the 5' RACE reads anew with MiXCR; each CDR3 protein has one entry. The sample includes over 250,000 distinct CDR3 sequences, around 5.2% seen only once; the top ten take around 3.5%. Sequencing was performed on CD4+ T cells sorted from PBMCs, taken on the day of the yellow fever booster vaccination. The receptors stem from a man younger than 35 who received the YFV17D yellow fever vaccine.

This chain uses TRBV5-4 with TRBJ2-3, with D perhaps TRBD2 (5 bases). The CDR3 extends over 15 amino acids. CDR1 SGHNT and CDR2 YYREEE come from the germline V gene (reference sequence). V was cut by 6 bases and J by 2 bases, with 16 bases left in between. The CDR3 spells CASTMGARSTDTQYF. The CDR3 region has the DNA TGTGCCAGCACAATGGGAGCTAGATCCACAGATACGCAGTATTTT.

The V and J genes are TRBV29-1 and TRBJ2-5; 7 nucleotides line up with TRBD2. Germline lookup yields CDR1 SQVTM and CDR2 ANQGSEA. CDR3 size: 13 residues. V lost 2 bases and J lost 13; bases outside the gene matches: 13. The CDR3 DNA reads TGCAGCGTTGAATTAGAGTTAGCGGGCCGGGGGTACTTC. Translating it yields CSVELELAGRGYF.

This clonotype was observed at least ten times. V is TRBV5-1 and J is TRBJ1-4; D gene ambiguous. The germline gives CDR1 SGHRS, CDR2 YFSETQ. The CDR3 has 16 amino acids. Trimming shortened V by 0 bases and J by 5 bases, and 14 bases separated the two germline ends. DNA for the CDR3: TGCGCCAGCAGCTTGGGACCGCTCCAAGGGAATGAAAAACTGTTTTTT. It yields the protein CASSLGPLQGNEKLFF.

This clonotype was detected only a few times. The chain combines TRBV19 with TRBJ2-6; no clear D. Germline V gene data show CDR1 as LNHDA and CDR2 as SQIVND (reference sequence). V lost 8 bases to trimming and J lost 1 base, with 12 bases between them. This CDR3 is built from 15 residues. CDR3 region: CASQRRVSGANVLTF. The CDR3 nucleotides read TGTGCCAGTCAGAGGAGAGTATCTGGGGCCAACGTCCTGACTTTC.

This clonotype has a count of ten or more. The genes are TRBV24-1 and TRBJ2-3; D is possibly TRBD1 (5 bases). Germline V gene lookup returns CDR1 KGHDR and CDR2 SFDVKD. Trimming took off 3 bases at V and 2 bases at J, with 11 bases between the two ends. This CDR3 is built from 15 residues. CDR3 amino acids: CATSDALTATDTQYF. DNA of the CDR3: TGTGCCACCAGTGATGCCTTGACAGCCACAGATACGCAGTATTTT.

The chain has TRBV5-1 and TRBJ2-3, with TRBD2 matching 10 bases. In germline, CDR1 is SGHRS, CDR2 YFSETQ. The ends lost 4 bases at V and 3 bases at J; junction bases unmatched: 5. This CDR3 is built from 15 residues. DNA for the CDR3: TGCGCCAGCAGCCCAGGGACTAGCGAAACAGATACGCAGTATTTT. Its translation: CASSPGTSETDTQYF.

The CDR3 protein is CSARDVRTSNGEQFF. The CDR3 DNA reads as TGCAGTGCTAGAGATGTCCGGACTAGCAACGGTGAGCAGTTCTTC. The rearrangement joins TRBV20-1 to TRBJ2-1, with TRBD2 matching over 8 bases. Germline trimming cut 0 bases from V and 9 bases from J; bases unmatched to any gene: 10. Germline lookup yields CDR1 DFQATT and CDR2 SNEGSKA (reference sequence). The CDR3 is 15 amino acids.

This clonotype was detected ten times or more. The rearrangement joins TRBV12-3 or TRBV12-4 to TRBJ2-6, with D possibly being TRBD1 or TRBD2 (7 bases each). Deletions cut 1 base from V and 0 bases from J, with 16 bases between. This CDR3 spans 19 amino acids. The CDR3 reads CASSLEGRGLPSGANVLTF. The CDR3 DNA reads as TGTGCCAGCAGTTTAGAGGGGAGGGGGCTGCCCTCTGGGGCCAACGTCCTGACTTTC.

This clonotype has only a few counts. The chain employs TRBV5-1 and TRBJ2-3; D perhaps matches TRBD1 (6 bases). The CDR3 is made up of 16 amino acids. The V gene's germline CDR1 is SGHRS and CDR2 YFSETQ. The V end was cut by 4 bases, the J end by 0 bases, with 15 bases between. The DNA for the CDR3 is TGCGCCAGCAGCCGAGACAGGTCCTCTAGCACAGATACGCAGTATTTT. It specifies CASSRDRSSSTDTQYF.

This clonotype was observed a few times. This chain joins TRBV5-1 and TRBJ1-1; D might be TRBD1 (5 bases). There are 14 residues in the CDR3. Germline V gene lookup returns CDR1 SGHRS and CDR2 YFSETQ. V lost 3 bases and J lost 5, with 14 bases in between. The CDR3 DNA follows: TGCGCCAGCAGCTACAACAGGTGGAAGACTGAAGCTTTCTTT. Protein: CASSYNRWKTEAFF.

V is TRBV20-1 and J is TRBJ2-5; no clear D gene. Trimming pared 6 bases from V and 5 bases from J, leaving 10 bases between. The CDR3 contains 11 residues. Germline assignment: CDR1 DFQATT and CDR2 SNEGSKA (reference sequence). Here the CDR3 DNA reads TGCAGTGCCCCCCAAGGGGAGACCCAGTACTTC. Amino acids: CSAPQGETQYF.

This chain connects TRBV10-3 to TRBJ1-5; a weak D match, TRBD1 (5 bases). Per germline, CDR1 ENHRY and CDR2 SYGVKD. The CDR3 consists of 13 residues. V shed 9 bases and J shed 0 bases, with 9 bases lying between them. The CDR3 DNA follows: TGTGCCATACGGGGGGATAGCAATCAGCCCCAGCATTTT. Its translation is CAIRGDSNQPQHF.

The table lists this clonotype with many counts. The rearrangement links TRBV7-3 to TRBJ2-7; D uncertain. Trimming pared 6 bases from V and 5 bases from J, leaving 17 bases between. CDR3 length: 14 residues. CDR1 is SGHTA and CDR2 is FQGTGA in the germline V gene. In DNA form, the CDR3 reads TGTGCCAGCAGTGCGCCCCCCAACAGCCACGAGCAGTACTTC. Protein product: CASSAPPNSHEQYF. Filled out from reference TRBV7-3 and TRBJ2-7, the complete variable domain reads GAGVSQTPSNKVTEKGKYVELRCDPISGHTALYWYRQSLGQGPEFLIYFQGTGAADDSGLPNDRFFAVRPEGSVSTLKIQRTERGDSAVYLCASSAPPNSHEQYFGPGTRLTVT.

A few counts support this clonotype. This chain links TRBV10-3 with TRBJ1-4; the D is unclear. CDR1 is ENHRY, CDR2 SYGVKD, per germline. The CDR3 contains 12 residues. V shed 4 bases and J shed 2 bases, with 2 bases lying between them. CDR3 region: CAISATNEKLFF. The CDR3 DNA sequence: TGTGCCATCAGTGCTACTAATGAAAAACTGTTTTTT.

This clonotype appeared a few times. The chain recombines TRBV4-2 with TRBJ2-2; D unclear. Trimming took 3 bases from V and 0 from J, leaving 8 bases between them. CDR1 is LGHNA, CDR2 YNFKEQ, per germline. This CDR3 is 15 amino acids long. CDR3 region: CASSQLVANTGELFF. The CDR3 DNA is TGTGCCAGCAGCCAGTTGGTGGCGAACACCGGGGAGCTGTTTTTT.

This clonotype was observed many times. This chain links TRBV28 with TRBJ2-6, with unresolved D. Germline V gene sequence: CDR1 MDHEN, CDR2 SYDVKM. Trimming took off 10 bases at V and 3 bases at J, with 10 bases between the two ends. This CDR3 comprises 13 residues. CDR3 residues: CATRFGGANVLTF. DNA for the CDR3: TGTGCCACTAGGTTCGGTGGGGCCAACGTCCTGACTTTC.

This clonotype was counted ten times or more. The chain couples TRBV7-3 to TRBJ2-2; the D is unclear. Trimming cost V 1 base and J 7 bases, with 4 bases left between them. Germline V gene sequence: CDR1 SGHTA, CDR2 FQGTGA. The CDR3 has 12 amino acids. The CDR3 region is CASSLRIGELFF. For the CDR3, the DNA is TGTGCCAGCAGCTTAAGGATCGGGGAGCTGTTTTTT.

This clonotype was detected a few times. The chain has TRBV12-3 or TRBV12-4 and TRBJ1-2; a weak D match, TRBD1 (5 bases). The ends were cut back, 2 bases at V and 6 bases at J, with 10 bases in the middle. CDR3 length equals 13 residues. CDR3 coding DNA: TGTGCCAGCAGTTTATGGGGCGACGATGGCTACACCTTC. It yields the protein CASSLWGDDGYTF.

This chain connects TRBV5-1 to TRBJ1-1; 8 bases are a match to TRBD1. The germline V gene encodes CDR1 SGHRS and CDR2 YFSETQ. CDR3 size: 16 residues. The V and J ends lost 4 bases and 1 base, in that order; junction bases with no gene match: 9. The CDR3 region is CASSPRTGTQNTEAFF. The CDR3 nucleotides read TGCGCCAGCAGCCCGCGGACAGGGACTCAGAACACTGAAGCTTTCTTT.

The V and J genes are TRBV12-3 or TRBV12-4 and TRBJ1-4; D is undetermined. The CDR3 has 14 amino acids. Trimming removed 3 bases at V and 2 bases at J, with 7 bases between. This chain's CDR3 is CASSFHGTNEKLFF. For the CDR3, the DNA is TGTGCCAGCAGTTTCCATGGCACTAATGAAAAACTGTTTTTT.

The sample holds a few counts of this clonotype. The chain recombines TRBV5-1 with TRBJ2-5; TRBD1 is a possible D gene (6 bases). This CDR3 is built from 14 residues. V dropped 0 bases and J dropped 4 bases, with 10 bases sitting between them. Germline V CDR1 and CDR2: SGHRS, YFSETQ. CDR3 sequence reads: CASSLDRAVETQYF. In DNA, the CDR3 is TGCGCCAGCAGCTTGGACAGGGCGGTAGAGACCCAGTACTTC.

This clonotype turned up a few times. The gene calls are TRBV20-1 and TRBJ2-2; 7 bases are a match to TRBD1. Trimming removed 7 bases from V and 6 bases from J; junction bases left unmatched: 8. Germline V gene sequence: CDR1 DFQATT, CDR2 SNEGSKA (reference sequence). The CDR3 extends over 13 amino acids. CDR3 in DNA: TGCAGTGTCCGGACAGGAATACCCGGGGAGCTGTTTTTT. It codes for CSVRTGIPGELFF.

Worth noting for this clonotype: Being one base from a much bigger clone, this may be a read error. The CDR3 DNA follows: TGTGCCAGCAGCGCCCGACAGGGGATAAGCACCATATATTTT. Encoded protein: CASSARQGISTIYF. The chain has TRBV12-3 or TRBV12-4 and TRBJ1-3, with 8 bases that match TRBD1. The J segment lost 9 bases and the V segment lost 6 bases, leaving 10 bases of the junction unmatched. The CDR3 is made up of 14 amino acids.